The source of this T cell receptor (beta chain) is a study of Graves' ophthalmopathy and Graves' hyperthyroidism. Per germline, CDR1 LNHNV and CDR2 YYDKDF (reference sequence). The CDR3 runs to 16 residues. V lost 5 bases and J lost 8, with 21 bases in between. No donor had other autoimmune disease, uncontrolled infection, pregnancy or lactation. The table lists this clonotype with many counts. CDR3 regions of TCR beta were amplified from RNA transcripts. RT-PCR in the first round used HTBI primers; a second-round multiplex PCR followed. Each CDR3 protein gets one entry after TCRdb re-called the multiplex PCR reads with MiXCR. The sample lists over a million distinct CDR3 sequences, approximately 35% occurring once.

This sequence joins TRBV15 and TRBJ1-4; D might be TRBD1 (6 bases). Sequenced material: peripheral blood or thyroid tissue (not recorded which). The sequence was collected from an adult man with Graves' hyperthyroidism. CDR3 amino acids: CATSPRTGSMDEKLFF. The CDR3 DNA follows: TGTGCCACCAGCCCCCGTACAGGGTCGATGGACGAAAAACTGTTTTTT.